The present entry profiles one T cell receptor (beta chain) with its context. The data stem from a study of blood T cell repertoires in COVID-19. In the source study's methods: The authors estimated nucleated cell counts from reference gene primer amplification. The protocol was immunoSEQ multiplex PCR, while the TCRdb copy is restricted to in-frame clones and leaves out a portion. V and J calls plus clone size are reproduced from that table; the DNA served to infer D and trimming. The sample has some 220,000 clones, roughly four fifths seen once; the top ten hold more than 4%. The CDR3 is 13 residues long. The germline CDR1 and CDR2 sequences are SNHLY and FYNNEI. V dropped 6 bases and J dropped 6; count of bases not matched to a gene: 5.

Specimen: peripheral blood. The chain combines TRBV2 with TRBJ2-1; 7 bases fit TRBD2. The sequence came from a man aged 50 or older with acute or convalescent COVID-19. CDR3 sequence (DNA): TGTGCCAGCAGGGCGGCGGGAGCCAATGAGCAGTTCTTC. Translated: CASRAAGANEQFF.